The text below deals with one T cell receptor beta chain. Its antigen is not identified. Researchers ran the PCR with 60 Vbeta and 13 Jbeta primers. The table came from immunoSEQ multiplex PCR; TCRdb's copy has only in-frame clones and leaves some out. The table records 200,000 or so clones, 82% of them present only once. From germline, CDR1 is SNHLY and CDR2 FYNNEI. V lost 6 bases and J lost 6; bases outside the gene matches: 3. This CDR3 contains 13 residues. The source of the sample is a study of cytomegalovirus exposure and HLA in healthy donors. As for the study in general: HLA-typed donors contributed 65 million to 95 million unique TCRs, which were held in an early data release. Findings of the study overall: A missense DCLRE1C variant was associated with V- and J-gene trimming of TCR beta chains in a later analysis, and an independent cohort replicated the association.

The genes are TRBV2 and TRBJ2-2, with TRBD1 matching over 8 bases. Source material: PBMCs. The receptor was isolated from a woman between 50 and 59 years old in good health and CMV-seropositive. This CDR3 reads CASSQGAPGELFF. CDR3 in DNA: TGTGCCAGCAGCCAGGGGGCGCCCGGGGAGCTGTTTTTT.